The rows below give T cell receptor beta chains drawn from one sample of a study of blood T cell repertoires in COVID-19. The method was immunoSEQ multiplex PCR; TCRdb's version includes in-frame clones alone and lacks a portion of them. Of 200,000 to 250,000 clones in the sample, 70% to 85% were seen once. Material: peripheral blood. These receptors originate from a man older than 75 with acute or convalescent COVID-19. CDR3s include the opening cysteine and the closing phenylalanine or tryptophan. D genes are given only for firm matches. Expanded clones get a size class; other rows say once, few or many, or leave the size out.

TRBD2 | TRBJ2-3 | TRBV29-1 | . | 13 | CSVDGGSRDTQYF | TGCAGCGTTGACGGCGGGAGCCGGGATACGCAGTATTTT
TRBD2 | TRBJ2-1 | TRBV3-1/TRBV3-2 | once | 20 | CASSPKWSGLAGGAYNEQFF | TGTGCCAGCAGCCCAAAGTGGTCGGGACTAGCGGGGGGCGCCTACAATGAGCAGTTCTTC
TRBD1 | TRBJ2-3 | TRBV29-1 | few | 16 | CSASGTGGTFTDTQYF | TGCAGCGCTTCCGGGACAGGGGGGACGTTCACAGATACGCAGTATTTT
. | TRBJ1-3 | TRBV10-3 | . | 15 | CAISESGSSGNTIYF | TGTGCCATCAGTGAGTCTGGCAGCTCTGGAAACACCATATATTTT
. | TRBJ1-3 | TRBV5-6 | . | 17 | CASSLAFGPGKGNTIYF | TGTGCCAGCAGCTTGGCCTTTGGACCGGGAAAAGGAAACACCATATATTTT
. | TRBJ2-5 | TRBV5-1 | . | 15 | CASSLDGRPGETQYF | TGCGCCAGCAGCTTGGATGGGAGGCCTGGGGAGACCCAGTACTTC
TRBD2 | TRBJ2-7 | TRBV7-2 | once | 14 | CASSLLAGVQEQYF | TGTGCCAGCAGCTTGCTAGCGGGAGTCCAGGAGCAGTACTTC
TRBD1 | TRBJ2-3 | TRBV28 | . | 16 | CASSDGGQGASDTQYF | TGTGCCAGCAGTGATGGGGGACAGGGGGCCTCAGATACGCAGTATTTT
TRBD1 | TRBJ2-2 | TRBV2 | . | 17 | CASSEAGTGGSSGELFF | TGTGCCAGCAGTGAAGCCGGGACAGGGGGCTCTTCCGGGGAGCTGTTTTTT
TRBD1 | TRBJ1-4 | TRBV30 | . | 17 | CAWSVRRQGLTNEKLFF | TGTGCCTGGAGTGTACGTCGACAGGGTCTGACTAATGAAAAACTGTTTTTT
TRBD2 | TRBJ2-3 | TRBV9 | . | 16 | CASSVEPAGGPDTQYF | TGTGCCAGCAGCGTAGAACCAGCGGGGGGTCCAGATACGCAGTATTTT
. | TRBJ2-7 | TRBV5-8 | few | 13 | CASSLSRYYEQYF | TGTGCCAGCAGCTTGTCCAGGTACTACGAGCAGTACTTC
. | TRBJ2-3 | TRBV11-2 | . | 16 | CASSLDGRGSTDTQYF | TGTGCCAGCAGCTTAGACGGTAGGGGAAGCACAGATACGCAGTATTTT
. | TRBJ1-1 | TRBV19 | . | 14 | CASSSPGPGAEAFF | TGTGCCAGTAGTTCCCCCGGGCCAGGGGCTGAAGCTTTCTTT
. | TRBJ1-5 | TRBV24-1 | . | 13 | CATSDTGLEPQHF | TGTGCCACAAGTGATACGGGGTTGGAGCCCCAGCATTTT
. | TRBJ2-4 | TRBV30 | . | 17 | CAWSVPRRTVAKNIQYF | TGTGCCTGGAGTGTACCCCGCCGTACGGTAGCCAAAAACATTCAGTACTTC
. | TRBJ1-1 | TRBV2 | . | 12 | CASSGRGTEAFF | TGTGCCAGCAGTGGAAGGGGAACTGAAGCTTTCTTT
. | TRBJ1-2 | TRBV2 | . | 17 | CASSDVNMRQAAYGYTF | TGTGCCAGCAGTGACGTTAACATGAGACAGGCTGCCTATGGCTACACCTTC
. | TRBJ1-4 | TRBV18 | . | 15 | CASSPSGALNEKLFF | TGTGCCAGCTCCCCCTCAGGGGCGCTTAATGAAAAACTGTTTTTT
. | TRBJ1-1 | TRBV19 | . | 17 | CASSPHDRIRMNTEAFF | TGTGCCAGTAGTCCCCACGACAGGATCCGGATGAACACTGAAGCTTTCTTT
. | TRBJ2-7 | TRBV28 | . | 12 | CASSSHEYEQYF | TGTGCCAGCAGTTCCCATGAGTACGAGCAGTACTTC
. | TRBJ1-6 | TRBV6-5 | . | 14 | CASSSRDTNSPLHF | TGTGCCAGCAGTTCCCGGGACACTAATTCACCCCTCCACTTT
. | TRBJ2-7 | TRBV6-1 | . | 15 | CASSELMWGPFEQYF | TGTGCCAGCAGTGAGTTAATGTGGGGCCCGTTCGAGCAGTACTTC
. | TRBJ1-2 | TRBV2 | . | 16 | CASSGSLGRGNYGYTF | TGTGCCAGCAGTGGTTCTCTGGGGCGAGGTAACTATGGCTACACCTTC
TRBD1 | TRBJ2-1 | TRBV15 | once | 17 | CATSSPRRDRFHNEQFF | TGTGCCACCAGCTCTCCACGCAGGGACAGGTTCCACAATGAGCAGTTCTTC
TRBD1 | TRBJ2-1 | TRBV10-3 | . | 15 | CAISVGTGVNNEQFF | TGTGCCATCAGTGTCGGGACAGGGGTGAACAATGAGCAGTTCTTC
. | TRBJ2-3 | TRBV24-1 | . | 15 | CATSDYGRSTDTQYF | TGTGCCACCAGTGATTATGGTAGAAGCACAGATACGCAGTATTTT
. | TRBJ2-4 | TRBV2 | . | 14 | CASSETGGMDIQYF | TGTGCCAGCAGTGAAACAGGAGGGATGGACATTCAGTACTTC
TRBD2 | TRBJ2-2 | TRBV2 | . | 15 | CAGGSSGVNTGELFF | TGTGCCGGAGGTTCTAGCGGGGTTAACACCGGGGAGCTGTTTTTT
. | TRBJ1-5 | TRBV19 | few | 16 | CASSRTRQDTNQPQHF | TGTGCCAGTAGTAGGACCCGACAGGACACCAATCAGCCCCAGCATTTT
. | TRBJ1-5 | TRBV18 | . | 14 | CASSPGGENQPQHF | TGTGCCAGCTCACCAGGCGGAGAAAATCAGCCCCAGCATTTT
. | TRBJ1-2 | TRBV19 | . | 14 | CASTQSRGPYGYTF | TGTGCCAGCACCCAGTCCAGGGGTCCCTATGGCTACACCTTC
TRBD1 | TRBJ1-5 | TRBV7-2 | . | 15 | CASSPDRGSGQPQHF | TGTGCCAGCAGCCCGGACAGGGGGTCAGGGCAGCCCCAGCATTTT
TRBD1 | TRBJ2-7 | TRBV5-5 | . | 14 | CASSLGQGSYEQYF | TGTGCCAGCAGCTTGGGACAGGGCTCCTACGAGCAGTACTTC
. | TRBJ2-2 | TRBV5-4 | . | 15 | CASSFAGPNTGELFF | TGTGCCAGCAGCTTCGCAGGCCCGAACACCGGGGAGCTGTTTTTT
. | TRBJ1-2 | TRBV7-2 | . | 15 | CASSLKQASYYGYTF | TGTGCCAGCAGCTTAAAACAGGCCTCCTACTATGGCTACACCTTC
. | TRBJ1-3 | TRBV27 | . | 15 | CASSLRGISGNTIYF | TGTGCCAGCAGTTTAAGGGGAATATCTGGAAACACCATATATTTT
. | TRBJ1-3 | TRBV4-1 | once | 16 | CASSQAGVIRGNTIYF | TGCGCCAGCAGCCAGGCAGGGGTAATAAGAGGAAACACCATATATTTT
TRBD2 | TRBJ2-3 | TRBV2 | few | 15 | CASSEVSGGLGTQYF | TGTGCCAGCAGTGAGGTTAGCGGGGGGCTGGGTACGCAGTATTTT
TRBD2 | TRBJ2-1 | TRBV6-5 | . | 15 | CASSSPGLAADEQFF | TGTGCCAGCAGTTCCCCGGGACTAGCGGCCGATGAGCAGTTCTTC
. | TRBJ1-2 | TRBV19 | . | 12 | CATTGTNYGYTF | TGTGCCACCACCGGGACTAACTATGGCTACACCTTC
TRBD1 | TRBJ2-3 | TRBV15 | . | 14 | CATSRETGVDTQYF | TGTGCCACCAGCAGAGAGACAGGGGTGGATACGCAGTATTTT
TRBD1 | TRBJ2-7 | TRBV7-9 | . | 15 | CASSLYTDRGDEQYF | TGTGCCAGCAGCTTGTATACCGACAGGGGGGACGAGCAGTACTTC
TRBD1 | TRBJ2-2 | TRBV7-6 | . | 15 | CASSLTGVQTGELFF | TGTGCCAGCAGCTTAACAGGGGTGCAAACCGGGGAGCTGTTTTTT
TRBD1 | TRBJ1-2 | TRBV6-5 | once | 11 | CASRQGDGYTF | TGTGCCAGCCGACAGGGGGATGGCTACACCTTC
. | TRBJ2-3 | TRBV28 | few | 14 | CASRQGGQTDTQYF | TGTGCCAGCAGGCAGGGGGGACAGACAGATACGCAGTATTTT
TRBD2 | TRBJ2-7 | TRBV19 | . | 15 | CASSITASGRNEQYF | TGTGCCAGTAGTATAACAGCTAGCGGGAGGAATGAGCAGTACTTC
TRBD1 | TRBJ2-5 | TRBV5-6 | . | 13 | CASSSGQGETQYF | TGTGCCAGCAGTAGTGGACAGGGAGAGACCCAGTACTTC
TRBD2 | TRBJ2-4 | TRBV4-1 | few | 18 | CASSRTGTSGRVEGIQYF | TGCGCCAGCAGCCGCACCGGGACTAGCGGGAGGGTTGAGGGGATTCAGTACTTC
. | TRBJ1-4 | TRBV5-1 | once | 13 | CASRPATNEKLFF | TGCGCCAGCCGCCCAGCAACTAATGAAAAACTGTTTTTT
. | TRBJ1-1 | TRBV5-1 | . | 15 | CASSLERLLNTEAFF | TGCGCCAGCAGCTTGGAGAGGTTACTCAACACTGAAGCTTTCTTT
. | TRBJ2-7 | TRBV10-1 | . | 16 | CASSESRTPETYEQYF | TGCGCCAGCAGTGAGTCGCGGACTCCCGAAACCTACGAGCAGTACTTC
. | TRBJ1-5 | TRBV10-3 | once | 14 | CAISEGAGRQPQHF | TGTGCCATCAGTGAAGGGGCTGGGCGACAGCCCCAGCATTTT
. | TRBJ1-3 | TRBV9 | . | 15 | CASSATGHAGNTIYF | TGTGCCAGCAGTGCGACAGGCCATGCTGGAAACACCATATATTTT
. | TRBJ2-2 | TRBV6-6 | . | 15 | CASSQRTRGTGELFF | TGTGCCAGCAGTCAGCGCACCAGGGGCACCGGGGAGCTGTTTTTT
TRBD1 | TRBJ2-3 | TRBV19 | . | 15 | CASRPTGVNTDTQYF | TGTGCCAGTAGACCGACAGGGGTCAACACAGATACGCAGTATTTT
TRBD1 | TRBJ2-1 | TRBV6-5 | . | 13 | CALRQGASNEQFF | TGTGCCCTCCGACAGGGGGCCAGCAATGAGCAGTTCTTC
TRBD1 | TRBJ1-6 | TRBV6-5 | . | 15 | CASSRRDSRLSPLHF | TGTGCCAGCAGCCGACGGGACAGCCGGCTTTCACCCCTCCACTTT
. | TRBJ2-5 | TRBV7-3 | . | 13 | CASSLTEIGTQYF | TGTGCCAGCAGCTTAACTGAGATTGGGACCCAGTACTTC
. | TRBJ1-5 | TRBV19 | . | 14 | CASSWGRNNQPQHF | TGTGCCAGTAGCTGGGGGCGTAATAATCAGCCCCAGCATTTT